Given below is one T cell receptor beta chain in context. What it binds is not known. Expressed TCRB transcripts were sequenced because the entire RNA isolate underwent reverse transcription. Clones were read by immunoSEQ multiplex PCR, and TCRdb kept only the in-frame ones, dropping some. The data show around 300,000 clones, with over 14% seen just once and approximately 0.015% held by the top ten. Every participating donor gave one draw, a heparinised blood sample averaging about 110 mL. Via CD45RO/CCR7/CD25/CD127/CD95/CD27, cells of the CD4+ naive, central memory, regulatory and stem cell-like memory subsets were sorted. Germline assignment: CDR1 SGHAT and CDR2 FQNNGV. V lost 0 bases, J lost 7 bases, and 15 bases stayed unmatched. This CDR3 is built from 18 residues. The sample is drawn from a study of beta chain features in type 1 diabetes. General study results and limits: Naive, central memory and Treg TCRB repertoires seemed to resemble each other more closely in patients than they did in healthy donors. Within each of all four CD4+ subsets, Type 1 diabetes patients had TCRB CDR3s that were moderately but significantly shorter. For type 1 diabetes patients, VDJ junctions showed fewer insertions and more deletions.

The sequence derives from a young man with type 1 diabetes. The genes are TRBV11-2 and TRBJ2-1; 7 bases map to TRBD2. Sequenced input: naive CD4+ T cells from blood. For the CDR3, the DNA is TGTGCCAGCAGCTTAGATATGGCTAGCGGCGGACGGAGGAATGAGCAGTTCTTC. It yields the protein CASSLDMASGGRRNEQFF.